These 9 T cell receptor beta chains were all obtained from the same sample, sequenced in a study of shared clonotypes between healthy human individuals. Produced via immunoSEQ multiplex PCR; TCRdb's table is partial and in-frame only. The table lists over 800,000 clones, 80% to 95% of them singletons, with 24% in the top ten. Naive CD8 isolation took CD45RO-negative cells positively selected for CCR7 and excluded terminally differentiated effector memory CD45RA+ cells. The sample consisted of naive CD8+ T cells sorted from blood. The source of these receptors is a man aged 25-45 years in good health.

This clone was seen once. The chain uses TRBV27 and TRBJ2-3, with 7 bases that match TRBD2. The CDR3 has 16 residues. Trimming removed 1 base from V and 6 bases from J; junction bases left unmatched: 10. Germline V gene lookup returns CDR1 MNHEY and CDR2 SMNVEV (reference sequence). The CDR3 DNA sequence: TGTGCCAGCAGTTTATGGGGGGAGGGCCAAGGGGATACGCAGTATTTT. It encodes CASSLWGEGQGDTQYF.

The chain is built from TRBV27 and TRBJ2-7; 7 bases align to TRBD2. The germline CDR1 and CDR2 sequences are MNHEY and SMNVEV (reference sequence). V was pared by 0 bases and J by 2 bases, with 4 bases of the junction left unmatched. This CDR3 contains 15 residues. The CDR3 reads CASSLSSSGAYEQYF. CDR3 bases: TGTGCCAGCAGTTTATCGTCTAGCGGCGCCTACGAGCAGTACTTC.

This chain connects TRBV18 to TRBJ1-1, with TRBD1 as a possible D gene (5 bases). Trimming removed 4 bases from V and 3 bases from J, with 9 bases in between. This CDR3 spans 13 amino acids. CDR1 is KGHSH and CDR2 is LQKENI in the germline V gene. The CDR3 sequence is CASSLGGDTEAFF. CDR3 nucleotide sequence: TGTGCCAGCTCACTTGGGGGTGACACTGAAGCTTTCTTT.

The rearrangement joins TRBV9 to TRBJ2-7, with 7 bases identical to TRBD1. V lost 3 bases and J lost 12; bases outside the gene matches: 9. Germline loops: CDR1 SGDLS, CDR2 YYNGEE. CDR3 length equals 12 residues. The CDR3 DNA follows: TGTGCCAGCAGCGGGCGGCAGGGGGTAAGGTACTTC. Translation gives CASSGRQGVRYF.

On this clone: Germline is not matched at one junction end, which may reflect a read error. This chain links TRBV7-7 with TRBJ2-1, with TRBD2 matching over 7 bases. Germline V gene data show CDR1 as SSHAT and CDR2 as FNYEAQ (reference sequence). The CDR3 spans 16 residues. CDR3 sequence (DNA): TGTGCTAGCAGTTTAACTAGCGCAGAACCCTACAATGAGCAGTTCTTC. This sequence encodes CASSLTSAEPYNEQFF.

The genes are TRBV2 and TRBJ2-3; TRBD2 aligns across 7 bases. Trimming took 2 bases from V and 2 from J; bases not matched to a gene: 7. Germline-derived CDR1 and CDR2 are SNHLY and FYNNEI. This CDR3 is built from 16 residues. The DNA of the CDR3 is TGTGCCAGCAGTGAATCGAGCGGGATAAACACAGATACGCAGTATTTT. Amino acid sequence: CASSESSGINTDTQYF.

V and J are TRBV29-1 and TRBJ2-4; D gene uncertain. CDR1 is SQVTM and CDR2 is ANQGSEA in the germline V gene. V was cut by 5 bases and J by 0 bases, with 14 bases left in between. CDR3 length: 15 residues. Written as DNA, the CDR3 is TGCAGCGTTTTAATGGAGCGACTAGCCAAAAACATTCAGTACTTC. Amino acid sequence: CSVLMERLAKNIQYF.

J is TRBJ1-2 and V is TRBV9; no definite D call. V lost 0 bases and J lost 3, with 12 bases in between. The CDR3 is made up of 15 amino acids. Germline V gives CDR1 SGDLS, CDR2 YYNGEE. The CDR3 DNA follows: TGTGCCAGCAGCGTAGGTGGGGTATGGGACTATGGCTACACCTTC. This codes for CASSVGGVWDYGYTF.

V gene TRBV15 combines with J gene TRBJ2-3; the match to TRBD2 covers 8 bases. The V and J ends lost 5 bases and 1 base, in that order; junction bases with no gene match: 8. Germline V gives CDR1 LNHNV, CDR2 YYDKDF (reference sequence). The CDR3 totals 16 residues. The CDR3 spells CATSASGSAGTDTQYF. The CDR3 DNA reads TGTGCCACCAGCGCCAGCGGGAGCGCGGGCACAGATACGCAGTATTTT.